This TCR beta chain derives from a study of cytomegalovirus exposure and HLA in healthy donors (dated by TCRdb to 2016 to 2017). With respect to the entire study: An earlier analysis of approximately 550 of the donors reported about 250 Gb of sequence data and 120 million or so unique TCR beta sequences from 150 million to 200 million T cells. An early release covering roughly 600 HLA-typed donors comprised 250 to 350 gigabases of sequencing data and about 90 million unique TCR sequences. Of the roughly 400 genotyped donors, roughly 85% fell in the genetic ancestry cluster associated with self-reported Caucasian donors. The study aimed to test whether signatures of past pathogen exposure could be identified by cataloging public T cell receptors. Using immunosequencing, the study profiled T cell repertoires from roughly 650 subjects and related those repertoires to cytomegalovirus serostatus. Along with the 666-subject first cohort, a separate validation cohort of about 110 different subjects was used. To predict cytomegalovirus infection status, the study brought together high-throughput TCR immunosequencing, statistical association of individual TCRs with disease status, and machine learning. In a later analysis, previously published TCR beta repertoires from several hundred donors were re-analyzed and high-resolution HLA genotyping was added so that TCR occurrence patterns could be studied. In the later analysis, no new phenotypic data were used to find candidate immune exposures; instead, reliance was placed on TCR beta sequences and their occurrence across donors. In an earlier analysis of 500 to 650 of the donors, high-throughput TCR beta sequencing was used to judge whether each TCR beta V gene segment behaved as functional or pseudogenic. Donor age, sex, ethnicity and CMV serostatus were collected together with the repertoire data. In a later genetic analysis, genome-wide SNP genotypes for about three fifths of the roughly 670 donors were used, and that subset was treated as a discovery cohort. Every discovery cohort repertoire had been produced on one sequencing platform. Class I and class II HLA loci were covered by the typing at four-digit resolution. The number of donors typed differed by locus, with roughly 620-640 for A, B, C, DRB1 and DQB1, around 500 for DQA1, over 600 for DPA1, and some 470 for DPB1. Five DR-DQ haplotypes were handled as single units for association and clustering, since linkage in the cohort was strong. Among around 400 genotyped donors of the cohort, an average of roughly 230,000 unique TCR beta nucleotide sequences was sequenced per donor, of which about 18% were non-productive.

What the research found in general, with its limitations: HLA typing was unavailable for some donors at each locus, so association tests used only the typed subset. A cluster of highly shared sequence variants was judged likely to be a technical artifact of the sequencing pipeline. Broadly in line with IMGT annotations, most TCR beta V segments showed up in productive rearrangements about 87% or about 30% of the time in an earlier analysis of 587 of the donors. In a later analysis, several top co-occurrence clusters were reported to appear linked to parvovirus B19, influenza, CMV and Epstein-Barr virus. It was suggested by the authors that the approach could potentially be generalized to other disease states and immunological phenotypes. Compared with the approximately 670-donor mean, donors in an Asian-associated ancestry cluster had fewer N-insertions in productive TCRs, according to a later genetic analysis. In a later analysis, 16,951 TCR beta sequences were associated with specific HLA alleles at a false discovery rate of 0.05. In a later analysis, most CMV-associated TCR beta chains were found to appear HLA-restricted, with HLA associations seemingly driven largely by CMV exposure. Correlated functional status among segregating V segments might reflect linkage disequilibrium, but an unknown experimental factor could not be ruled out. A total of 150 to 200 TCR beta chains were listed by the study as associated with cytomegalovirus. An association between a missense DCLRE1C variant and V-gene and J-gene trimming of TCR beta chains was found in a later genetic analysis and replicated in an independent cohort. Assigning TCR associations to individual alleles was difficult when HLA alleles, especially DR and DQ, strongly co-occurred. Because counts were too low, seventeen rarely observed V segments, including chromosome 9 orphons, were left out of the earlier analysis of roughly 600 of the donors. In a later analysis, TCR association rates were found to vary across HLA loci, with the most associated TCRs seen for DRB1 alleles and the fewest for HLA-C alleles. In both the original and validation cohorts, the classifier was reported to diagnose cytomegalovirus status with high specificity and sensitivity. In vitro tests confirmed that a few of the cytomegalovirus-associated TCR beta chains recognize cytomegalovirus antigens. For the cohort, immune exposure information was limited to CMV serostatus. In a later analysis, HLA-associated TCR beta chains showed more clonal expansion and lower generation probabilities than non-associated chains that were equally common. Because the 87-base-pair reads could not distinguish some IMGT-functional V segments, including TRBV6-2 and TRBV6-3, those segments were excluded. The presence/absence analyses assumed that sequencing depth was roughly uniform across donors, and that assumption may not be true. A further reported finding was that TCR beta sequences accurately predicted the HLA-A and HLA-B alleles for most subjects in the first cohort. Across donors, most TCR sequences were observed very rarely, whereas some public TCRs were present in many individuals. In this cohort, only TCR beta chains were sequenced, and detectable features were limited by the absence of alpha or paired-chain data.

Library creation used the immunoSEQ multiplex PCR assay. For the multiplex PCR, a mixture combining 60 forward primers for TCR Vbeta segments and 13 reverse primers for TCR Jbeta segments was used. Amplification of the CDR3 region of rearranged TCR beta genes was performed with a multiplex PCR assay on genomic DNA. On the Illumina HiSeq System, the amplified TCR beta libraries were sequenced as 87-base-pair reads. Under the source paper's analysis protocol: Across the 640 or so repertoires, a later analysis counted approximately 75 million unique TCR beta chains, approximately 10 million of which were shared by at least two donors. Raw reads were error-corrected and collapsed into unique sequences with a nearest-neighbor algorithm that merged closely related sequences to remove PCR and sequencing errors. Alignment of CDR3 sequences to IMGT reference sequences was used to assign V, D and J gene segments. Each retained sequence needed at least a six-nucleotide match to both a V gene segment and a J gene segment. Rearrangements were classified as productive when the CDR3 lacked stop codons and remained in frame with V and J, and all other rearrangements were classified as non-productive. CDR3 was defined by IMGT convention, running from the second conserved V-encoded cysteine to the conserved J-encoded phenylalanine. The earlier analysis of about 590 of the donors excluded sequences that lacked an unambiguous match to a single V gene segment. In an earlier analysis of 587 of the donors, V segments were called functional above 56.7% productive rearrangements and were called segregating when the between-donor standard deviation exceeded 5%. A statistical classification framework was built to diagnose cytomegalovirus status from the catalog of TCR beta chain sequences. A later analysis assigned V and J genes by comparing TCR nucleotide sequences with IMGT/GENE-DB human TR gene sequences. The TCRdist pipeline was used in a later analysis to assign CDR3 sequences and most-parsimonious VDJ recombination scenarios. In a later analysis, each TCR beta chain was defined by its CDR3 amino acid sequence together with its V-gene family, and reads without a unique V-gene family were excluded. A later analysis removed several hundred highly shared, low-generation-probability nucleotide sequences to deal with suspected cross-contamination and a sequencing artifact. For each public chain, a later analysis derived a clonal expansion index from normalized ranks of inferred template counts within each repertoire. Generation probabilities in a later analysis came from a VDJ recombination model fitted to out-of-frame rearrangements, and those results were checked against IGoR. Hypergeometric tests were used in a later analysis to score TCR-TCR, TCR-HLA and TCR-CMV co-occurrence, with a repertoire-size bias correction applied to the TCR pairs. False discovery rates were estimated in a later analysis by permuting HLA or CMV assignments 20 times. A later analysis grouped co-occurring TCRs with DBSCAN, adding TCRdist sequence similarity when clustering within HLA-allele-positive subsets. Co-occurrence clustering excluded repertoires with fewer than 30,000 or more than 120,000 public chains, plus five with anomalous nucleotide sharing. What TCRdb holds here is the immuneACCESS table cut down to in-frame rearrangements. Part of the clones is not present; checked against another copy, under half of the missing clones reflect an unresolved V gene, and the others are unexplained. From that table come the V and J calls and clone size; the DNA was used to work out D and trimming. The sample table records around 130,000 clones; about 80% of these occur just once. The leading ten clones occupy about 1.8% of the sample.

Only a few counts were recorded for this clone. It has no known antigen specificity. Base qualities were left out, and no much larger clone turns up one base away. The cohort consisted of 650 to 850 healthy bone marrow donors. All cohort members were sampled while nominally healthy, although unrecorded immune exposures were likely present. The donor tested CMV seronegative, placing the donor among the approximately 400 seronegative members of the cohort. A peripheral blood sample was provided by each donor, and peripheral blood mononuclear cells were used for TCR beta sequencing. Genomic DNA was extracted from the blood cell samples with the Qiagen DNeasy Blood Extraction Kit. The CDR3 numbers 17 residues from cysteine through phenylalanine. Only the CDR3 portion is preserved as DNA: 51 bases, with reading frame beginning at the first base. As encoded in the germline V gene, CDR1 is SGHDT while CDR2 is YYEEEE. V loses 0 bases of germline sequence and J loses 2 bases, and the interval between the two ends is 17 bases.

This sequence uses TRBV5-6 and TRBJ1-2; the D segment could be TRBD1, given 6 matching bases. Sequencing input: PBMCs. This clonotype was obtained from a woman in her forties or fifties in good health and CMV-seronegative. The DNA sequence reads TGTGCCAGCAGCTTGGGACAGGTTGCCGTGGGAAACTATGGCTACACCTTC. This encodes CASSLGQVAVGNYGYTF.